Here is one T cell receptor (beta chain) with its context. The antigen remains unidentified. The data belong to a study of cytomegalovirus exposure and HLA in healthy donors. Study summary: Earlier sequencing of approximately 200 million T cells yielded 90 million to 140 million unique TCR beta sequences.

Overall study results and limits: In an earlier analysis, about 87% or about 30%: the productive usage of most TCR beta V segments. While the bulk of TCR sequences proved rare, some public TCRs turned up in many donors.

The study ran its PCR with 60 Vbeta and 13 Jbeta primers. Per the original data handling: Some 10 million shared chains were among the approximately 76 million unique TCR beta chains that a later analysis counted. Here immunoSEQ multiplex PCR was the method, and the copy in TCRdb shows in-frame clones only, minus some. V, J and clone size reflect that table, while D and trimming were determined from the DNA. The sample shows tens of thousands of clones, and approximately 1.1% sits with its ten largest clones. Germline CDR1 and CDR2: SQVTM and ANQGSEA. V lost 7 bases to trimming and J lost 1 base, with 10 bases between them. This CDR3 is 12 amino acids long.

Sequencing was carried out using PBMCs. V gene TRBV29-1 combines with J gene TRBJ1-1; maybe TRBD1 (5 bases). This TCR derives from a woman in her thirties in good health and CMV-seronegative. The CDR3 spells CSGERGNTEAFF. DNA for the CDR3: TGCAGCGGCGAAAGGGGGAACACTGAAGCTTTCTTT.